Listed here is a single T cell receptor (beta chain). The germline V gene encodes CDR1 LNHDA and CDR2 SQIVND (reference sequence). V lost 3 bases, J lost 0 bases, and 6 bases lay in between. The CDR3 has 14 residues. These data are taken from a study of T cells in Graves' hyperthyroidism and ophthalmopathy. The overall study: Upon initial diagnosis and before any treatment, peripheral blood was collected.

RNA transcripts were the template for amplifying TCR beta CDR3 regions. When the TCR CDR3 underwent first-round RT-PCR, the HTBI primer set was used. TCRdb re-derived calls from the multiplex PCR reads in MiXCR, one entry per CDR3 protein. This table holds around 440,000 distinct CDR3 sequences, 15% to 19% found once. Subjects aged 18 to 65 presented with newly diagnosed hyperthyroidism of less than 2 months' duration. Uncontrolled infection, other autoimmune disease, pregnancy or lactation excluded patients. Material for sequencing was blood. This chain uses TRBV19 with TRBJ1-3; D gene uncertain. This TCR came from a woman aged 18-29 years with Graves' hyperthyroidism. The CDR3 protein is CASSISDSGNTIYF. The CDR3 DNA sequence: TGTGCCAGTAGTATCTCAGACTCTGGAAACACCATATATTTT.